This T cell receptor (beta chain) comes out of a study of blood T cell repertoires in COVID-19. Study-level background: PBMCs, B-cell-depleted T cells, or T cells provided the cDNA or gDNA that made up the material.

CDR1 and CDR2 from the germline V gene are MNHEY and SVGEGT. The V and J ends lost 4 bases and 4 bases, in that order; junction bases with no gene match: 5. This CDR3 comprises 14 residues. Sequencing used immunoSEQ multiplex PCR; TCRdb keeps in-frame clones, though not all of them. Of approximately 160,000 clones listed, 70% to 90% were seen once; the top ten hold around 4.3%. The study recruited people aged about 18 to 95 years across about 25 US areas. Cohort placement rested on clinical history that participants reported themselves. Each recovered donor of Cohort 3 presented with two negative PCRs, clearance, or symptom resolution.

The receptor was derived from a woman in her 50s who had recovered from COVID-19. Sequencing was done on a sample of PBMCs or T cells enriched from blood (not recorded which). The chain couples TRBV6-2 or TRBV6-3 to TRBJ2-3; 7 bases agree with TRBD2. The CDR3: CASSFERDADTQYF. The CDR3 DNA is TGTGCCAGCAGTTTTGAGCGGGACGCAGATACGCAGTATTTT.